Listed here are 21 T cell receptor beta chains from one sample, sequenced in a study of shared clonotypes between healthy human individuals. The data were produced by immunoSEQ multiplex PCR, yet TCRdb's version contains in-frame clones alone and is incomplete. Of 2 million to 2.5 million clones listed, 80% to 95% are singletons. Sequenced input: naive CD4+ T cells from PBMCs. Subset here: CD45RA+ positively selected. The receptor source for this set is a man younger than 35 in good health. Some clones in this sample may be carry-over from other donors' samples.

The chain links TRBV6-5 to TRBJ2-1, with a tentative D call TRBD2 (7 bases). Germline lookup yields CDR1 MNHEY and CDR2 SVGAGI. The CDR3 has 13 amino acids. Trimming stripped 0 bases from V and 10 bases from J, with 10 bases between. The CDR3 here is CASSYSRGAEQFF. In nucleotides, the CDR3 is TGTGCCAGCAGTTACTCCCGGGGGGCGGAGCAGTTCTTC.

The chain carries TRBV29-1 and TRBJ2-1, with D possibly being TRBD1 (5 bases). V was cut by 4 bases and J by 8 bases, with 18 bases left in between. The CDR3 runs to 14 residues. Germline-derived CDR1 and CDR2 are SQVTM and ANQGSEA. The CDR3 DNA reads TGCAGCGTTGGCAAAAGGGGCCGACCCTATGAGCAGTTCTTC. Its protein product is CSVGKRGRPYEQFF.

This clone came up once. This chain uses TRBV9 with TRBJ1-1; D unclear. The V end was cut by 4 bases, the J end by 5 bases, with 12 bases between. Germline V CDR1 and CDR2: SGDLS, YYNGEE. This CDR3 region has 13 residues. The CDR3 DNA reads as TGTGCCAGCAGCCCCGACGGGGTTACTGAAGCTTTCTTT. It specifies CASSPDGVTEAFF.

The chain combines TRBV9 with TRBJ2-2; 8 nucleotides line up with TRBD2. The CDR3 is made up of 16 amino acids. Trimming at V came to 4 bases and at J to 1 base, leaving 6 bases not matched to a gene. Germline-derived CDR1 and CDR2 are SGDLS and YYNGEE. CDR3 sequence: CASSTRSGVNTGELFF. The CDR3 DNA reads as TGTGCCAGCAGCACACGTAGCGGGGTGAACACCGGGGAGCTGTTTTTT.

V is TRBV15 and J is TRBJ1-3; D not resolved. The ends were cut back, 0 bases at V and 4 bases at J, with 13 bases in the middle. Germline V gene data show CDR1 as LNHNV and CDR2 as YYDKDF (reference sequence). CDR3 size: 16 residues. The CDR3 DNA reads TGTGCCACCAGCAGAGATAAGTCGATGAGGGGAAACACCATATATTTT. Its translation is CATSRDKSMRGNTIYF.

This clone was counted a few times. Other DNA sequences of this sample code for an identical CDR3. The gene calls are TRBV28 and TRBJ2-2, with D unclear. CDR1 and CDR2 from the germline V gene are MDHEN and SYDVKM. The CDR3 covers 11 residues. Trimming stripped 6 bases from V and 5 bases from J, with 4 bases between. DNA for the CDR3: TGTGCCAGCAGCTTGACCGGGGAGCTGTTTTTT. Translated, it gives CASSLTGELFF.

The rearrangement joins TRBV5-1 to TRBJ2-6; maybe TRBD1 (6 bases). The CDR3 length is 16 residues. Trimming left V 4 bases short and J 1 base short, with 12 bases between. From germline, CDR1 is SGHRS and CDR2 YFSETQ. CDR3 loop: CASSLSTGSGANVLTF. CDR3 bases: TGCGCCAGCAGCCTCTCAACAGGGTCTGGGGCCAACGTCCTGACTTTC.

The CDR3 protein is CASSLVGTGAQPQHF. The DNA of the CDR3 is TGTGCCAGCAGCTTAGTTGGGACAGGGGCTCAGCCCCAGCATTTT. The chain recombines TRBV7-2 with TRBJ1-5; 10 bases align to TRBD1. CDR1 SGHTA and CDR2 FQGNSA come from the germline V gene. CDR3 size: 15 residues. The ends lost 1 base at V and 6 bases at J; junction bases unmatched: 3.

The chain couples TRBV9 to TRBJ2-1; the D gene is possibly TRBD2 (6 bases). The CDR3 extends over 15 amino acids. Germline CDR1 reads SGDLS; CDR2 reads YYNGEE. V was pared by 3 bases and J by 6 bases, with 16 bases between. The CDR3 reads CASSARDWPPNEQFF. CDR3 DNA: TGTGCCAGCAGCGCCCGGGACTGGCCCCCCAATGAGCAGTTCTTC. Together with reference TRBV9 and TRBJ2-1, the CDR3 gives the full variable domain: DSGVTQTPKHLITATGQRVTLRCSPRSGDLSVYWYQQSLDQGLQFLIQYYNGEERAKGNILERFSAQQFPDLHSELNLSSLELGDSALYFCASSARDWPPNEQFFGPGTRLTVL.

The chain couples TRBV11-3 to TRBJ2-3; the D gene could be TRBD1 or TRBD2 (5 bases each). CDR1 and CDR2 from the germline V gene are SGHNT and YENEEA. The CDR3 length is 16 residues. The V and J ends lost 1 base and 2 bases respectively, with 13 bases between them. CDR3 DNA sequence: TGTGCCAGCAGCTTAGGTGGGGGAATTCTCACAGATACGCAGTATTTT. Protein: CASSLGGGILTDTQYF.

CDR3 sequence: CATLKYNGNYGYTF. In DNA form, the CDR3 reads TGTGCCACCCTAAAATACAACGGTAACTATGGCTACACCTTC. The chain combines TRBV6-5 with TRBJ1-2; D uncertain. Looked up from germline, CDR1 is MNHEY and CDR2 is SVGAGI. The V end lost 10 bases, the J end lost 1 base, and 16 bases lay between the germline ends. The CDR3 is 14 residues long.

This clone appeared a single time. This rearrangement joins TRBV5-5 to TRBJ1-5, with a tentative D call TRBD1 (6 bases). The CDR3 spans 15 residues. V was clipped by 0 bases and J by 5 bases, with 12 bases between them. The germline V gene has CDR1 SGHKS and CDR2 YYEKEE (reference sequence). The CDR3 nucleotides read TGTGCCAGCAGCTTGGCCCCTTCAGGGGATCAGCCCCAGCATTTT. Translating gives CASSLAPSGDQPQHF.

The V and J genes are TRBV30 and TRBJ1-1; tentatively, D is TRBD1 (5 bases). The CDR3 is 11 amino acids. CDR1 and CDR2 from the germline V gene are GTSNPN and SVGIG (reference sequence). V was cut by 3 bases and J by 8 bases, with 10 bases left in between. CDR3 in amino acids: CAWSRAGEAFF. CDR3 DNA sequence: TGTGCCTGGAGCCGAGCAGGGGAAGCTTTCTTT. Variable domain in full (rest from reference TRBV30 and TRBJ1-1): SQTIHQWPATLVQPVGSPLSLECTVEGTSNPNLYWYRQAAGRGLQLLFYSVGIGQISSEVPQNLSASRPQDRQFILSSKKLLLSDSGFYLCAWSRAGEAFFGQGTRLTVV.

This clone was seen only once. The V and J genes are TRBV5-5 and TRBJ2-7, with D perhaps matching TRBD2 (6 bases). The V end was cut by 5 bases, the J end by 1 base, with 19 bases between. The length of the CDR3 is 16 residues. Germline V CDR1 and CDR2: SGHKS, YYEKEE (reference sequence). CDR3: CASSRTAGIASYEQYF. The DNA of the CDR3 is TGTGCCAGCAGTAGGACTGCGGGAATTGCATCCTACGAGCAGTACTTC.

V is TRBV27 and J is TRBJ2-7; 11 bases map to TRBD2. From germline, CDR1 is MNHEY and CDR2 SMNVEV (reference sequence). The V gene end was trimmed by 2 bases and the J gene end by 2 bases; junction bases not matched to a gene: 8. CDR3 length: 17 residues. The DNA of the CDR3 is TGTGCCAGCAGTTTACGGCCGACTAGCGGGATTACCTACGAGCAGTACTTC. Encoded protein: CASSLRPTSGITYEQYF.

The chain links TRBV28 to TRBJ1-2; TRBD1 matches at 8 bases. The V gene's germline CDR1 is MDHEN and CDR2 SYDVKM. This CDR3 has 15 residues. With V trimmed by 6 bases and J by 4 bases, 10 bases remained unmatched. CDR3 residues: CASSLWTGSVYGYTF. The CDR3 bases are TGTGCCAGCAGCCTCTGGACAGGGTCGGTCTATGGCTACACCTTC.

This clone was seen only once. This chain connects TRBV5-1 to TRBJ2-4; TRBD1 aligns across 9 bases. Trimming cost V 4 bases and J 9 bases; bases outside gene matches: 11. CDR1 SGHRS and CDR2 YFSETQ come from the germline V gene. The CDR3 is 15 residues long. The CDR3 coding sequence is TGCGCCAGCAGCCCGGGACAGGGTATTGCTAGCATTCAGTACTTC. Residues: CASSPGQGIASIQYF.

The chain carries TRBV5-1 and TRBJ1-1; 8 positions match TRBD1. The CDR3 length is 16 residues. Germline CDR1 and CDR2: SGHRS and YFSETQ. The ends lost 1 base at V and 5 bases at J; junction bases unmatched: 10. The CDR3: CASSLKGQGGETEAFF. In DNA, the CDR3 is TGCGCCAGCAGCTTGAAAGGACAGGGAGGGGAAACTGAAGCTTTCTTT.

V usage is TRBV5-1 and J usage is TRBJ2-7, with D possibly being TRBD1 (5 bases). The V gene's germline CDR1 is SGHRS and CDR2 YFSETQ. Deletions cut 1 base from V and 3 bases from J, with 14 bases between. The CDR3 has 15 residues. In DNA form, the CDR3 reads TGCGCCAGCAGCTTGACGGCAGGGAAGAACTACGAGCAGTACTTC. Amino acids: CASSLTAGKNYEQYF.

This clone was detected only once. This sequence joins TRBV4-1 and TRBJ1-4, with 7 nucleotides matching TRBD1. The germline V gene has CDR1 MGHRA and CDR2 YSYEKL. Trimming removed 4 bases from V and 6 bases from J; junction bases left unmatched: 8. CDR3 length equals 15 residues. The CDR3: CASSRRGREYEKLFF. In DNA, the CDR3 is TGCGCCAGCAGCCGAAGGGGGCGCGAGTATGAAAAACTGTTTTTT.

The rearrangement uses TRBV5-1 and TRBJ2-7, with D perhaps matching TRBD1 (6 bases). The CDR3 sequence is 14 residues long. Germline V gene data show CDR1 as SGHRS and CDR2 as YFSETQ. V was trimmed by 4 bases and J by 5 bases, leaving 16 bases between them. Here the CDR3 reads CASSLLGANDEQYF. The CDR3 nucleotides read TGCGCCAGCAGCCTGTTGGGGGCCAACGACGAGCAGTACTTC.